These T cell receptor beta chains were read from a single sample in a study of cytomegalovirus exposure and HLA in healthy donors. Sequencing was performed with immunoSEQ multiplex PCR; in TCRdb, only in-frame clones are kept and a portion is missing. Among some 120,000 clones listed, around 73% were seen once. Material for sequencing was PBMCs. These receptors were obtained from a woman in her forties in good health and CMV-seropositive. The CDR3 runs from the conserved cysteine through the conserved F or W. Each record gives: clone size, V gene, J gene, D gene, CDR3 protein, CDR3 DNA. D genes are given only for firm matches. Size is omitted from some rows. Given values are once, few, many or a class for expanded clones.

>few|TRBV19|TRBJ1-2|NA
CASSPRGGGYTF
TGTGCCAGTAGTCCCCGAGGGGGAGGCTACACCTTC
>NA|TRBV6-5|TRBJ2-1|NA
CASSYSAGYNEQFF
TGTGCCAGCAGTTACTCGGCCGGGTACAATGAGCAGTTCTTC
>NA|TRBV2|TRBJ2-1|TRBD2
CASTEGLAGYEQFF
TGTGCCAGCACCGAGGGGCTAGCGGGGTATGAGCAGTTCTTC
>NA|TRBV2|TRBJ2-7|TRBD1
CASSAGQGENYEQYF
TGTGCCAGCAGTGCGGGACAGGGGGAAAACTACGAGCAGTACTTC
>NA|TRBV5-1|TRBJ2-5|NA
CASRTATRGLQETQYF
TGCGCCAGCAGAACTGCTACTCGGGGTTTACAAGAGACCCAGTACTTC
>NA|TRBV4-1|TRBJ2-5|NA
CASSQVLGGETQYF
TGCGCCAGCAGCCAAGTGCTCGGGGGAGAGACCCAGTACTTC
>NA|TRBV6-5|TRBJ1-4|NA
CASSTVGEKLFF
TGTGCCAGCAGTACGGTGGGCGAAAAACTGTTTTTT
>NA|TRBV6-5|TRBJ2-7|NA
CASSYSIRGTYEQYF
TGTGCCAGCAGTTACTCGATCAGGGGAACCTACGAGCAGTACTTC
>NA|TRBV7-9|TRBJ1-4|TRBD1
CASSDWDRGDEKLFF
TGTGCCAGCAGCGACTGGGACAGGGGAGATGAAAAACTGTTTTTT
>few|TRBV5-4|TRBJ2-5|TRBD1
CASSLQGVSETQYF
TGTGCCAGCAGCTTACAGGGGGTATCCGAGACCCAGTACTTC
>NA|TRBV13|TRBJ2-7|TRBD1
CASSLLTGAAEQYF
TGTGCCAGCAGCCTCTTGACAGGGGCAGCCGAGCAGTACTTC
>NA|TRBV6-5|TRBJ1-1|TRBD1
CASTRDRNTEAFF
TGTGCCAGCACCCGGGACAGGAACACTGAAGCTTTCTTT
>NA|TRBV5-1|TRBJ1-2|TRBD1
CASSVGTGGYGYTF
TGCGCCAGCAGCGTAGGGACAGGGGGGTATGGCTACACCTTC
>NA|TRBV2|TRBJ1-6|NA
CASTPPGSPLHF
TGTGCCAGCACTCCCCCGGGTTCACCCCTCCACTTT
>NA|TRBV7-9|TRBJ1-2|TRBD1
CASSLANRGGYTF
TGTGCCAGCAGCTTAGCGAACAGGGGAGGCTACACCTTC
>NA|TRBV11-1|TRBJ1-1|NA
CASSPGTQNTEAFF
TGTGCCAGCAGCCCAGGAACGCAGAACACTGAAGCTTTCTTT